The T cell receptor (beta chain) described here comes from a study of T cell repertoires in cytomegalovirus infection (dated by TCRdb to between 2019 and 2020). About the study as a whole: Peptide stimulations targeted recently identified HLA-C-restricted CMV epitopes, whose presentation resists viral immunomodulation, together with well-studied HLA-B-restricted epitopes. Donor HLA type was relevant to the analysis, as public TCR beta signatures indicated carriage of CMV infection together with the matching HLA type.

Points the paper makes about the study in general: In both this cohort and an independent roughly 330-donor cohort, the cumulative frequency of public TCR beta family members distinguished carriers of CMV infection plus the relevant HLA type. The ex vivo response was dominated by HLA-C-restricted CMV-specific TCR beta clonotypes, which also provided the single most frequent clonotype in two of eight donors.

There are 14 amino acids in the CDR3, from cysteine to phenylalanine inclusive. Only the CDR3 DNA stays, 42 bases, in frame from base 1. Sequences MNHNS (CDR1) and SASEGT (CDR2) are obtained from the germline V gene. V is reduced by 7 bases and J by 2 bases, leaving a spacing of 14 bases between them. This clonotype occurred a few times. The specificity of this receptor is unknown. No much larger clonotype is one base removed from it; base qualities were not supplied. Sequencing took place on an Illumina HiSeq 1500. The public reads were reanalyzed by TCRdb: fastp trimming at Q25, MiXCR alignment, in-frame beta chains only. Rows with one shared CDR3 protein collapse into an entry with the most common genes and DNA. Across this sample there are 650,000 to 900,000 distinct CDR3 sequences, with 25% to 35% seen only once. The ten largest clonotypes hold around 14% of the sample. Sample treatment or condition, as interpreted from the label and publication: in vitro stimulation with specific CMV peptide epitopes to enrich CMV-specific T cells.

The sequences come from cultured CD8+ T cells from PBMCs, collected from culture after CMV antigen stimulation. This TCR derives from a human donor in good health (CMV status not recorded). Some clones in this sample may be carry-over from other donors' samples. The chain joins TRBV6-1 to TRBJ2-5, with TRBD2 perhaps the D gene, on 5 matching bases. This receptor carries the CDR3 CASNPAGLQETQYF. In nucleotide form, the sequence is TGTGCCAGCAACCCCGCGGGTCTTCAAGAGACCCAGTACTTC.